The rows below give T cell receptor beta chains drawn from one sample of a study of shared clonotypes between healthy human individuals. Libraries were prepared by immunoSEQ multiplex PCR; TCRdb keeps only in-frame clonotypes and omits some of them. The sample includes about 2.1 million clones, roughly 91% seen only once; the top ten take about 1.8%. The sample taken for sequencing was naive CD8+ T cells from PBMCs. The source of these receptors is a young man in good health. Some clones in this sample may be carry-over from other donors' samples. Each CDR3 is given with its conserved first and last residue. D genes are given only for firm matches. Rows give clone size only sometimes, using once, few, many, or a class for an expanded clone.

>TRBJ2-3|once|TRBV28|-
CASSPVGQTDTQYF
TGTGCCAGCAGCCCGGTCGGGCAGACAGATACGCAGTATTTT
>TRBJ1-1|-|TRBV7-9|-
CASSPRGAEATEAFF
TGTGCCAGCAGCCCCAGAGGGGCGGAGGCCACTGAAGCTTTCTTT
>TRBJ2-7|-|TRBV27|TRBD2
CASSTIAGGAYEQYF
TGTGCCAGCAGTACAATAGCGGGAGGAGCCTACGAGCAGTACTTC
>TRBJ2-7|-|TRBV30|TRBD2
CAWSQRGLSYEQYF
TGTGCCTGGAGCCAGCGGGGGCTTTCCTACGAGCAGTACTTC
>TRBJ1-4|-|TRBV6-1|-
CASSGRSGAVQPYEKLFF
TGTGCCAGCAGTGGCCGCTCCGGGGCAGTTCAGCCATACGAAAAACTGTTTTTT
>TRBJ1-1|-|TRBV11-2|TRBD1
CASSLDPGGMDEAFF
TGTGCCAGCAGCTTAGATCCAGGGGGCATGGATGAAGCTTTCTTT
>TRBJ1-5|-|TRBV19|-
CAIGGSNSNQPQHF
TGTGCTATAGGGGGGAGTAATAGCAATCAGCCCCAGCATTTT
>TRBJ2-7|once|TRBV28|TRBD1
CASSLRTGGSYEQYF
TGTGCCAGCAGTTTGCGGACAGGGGGGTCCTACGAGCAGTACTTC
>TRBJ1-2|-|TRBV29-1|-
CSATSLGSDGYTF
TGCAGCGCCACCTCGCTGGGGAGCGATGGCTACACCTTC
>TRBJ1-2|-|TRBV19|-
CASSSTTGTLYGYTF
TGTGCCAGTAGTTCGACAACCGGGACTCTTTATGGCTACACCTTC
>TRBJ2-7|-|TRBV28|-
CASSFPTEGDYEQYF
TGTGCCAGCAGTTTTCCCACGGAGGGAGACTACGAGCAGTACTTC
>TRBJ1-1|-|TRBV30|-
CAGPGEAGRGPEAFF
TGTGCCGGTCCGGGGGAGGCGGGTAGGGGACCTGAAGCTTTCTTT
>TRBJ1-1|-|TRBV10-3|-
CAISEKASEAFF
TGTGCCATCAGTGAGAAAGCCTCTGAAGCTTTCTTT
>TRBJ2-3|-|TRBV7-6|TRBD2
CASSPRLAAEDTQYF
TGTGCCAGCAGCCCCAGACTAGCTGCTGAAGATACGCAGTATTTT
>TRBJ2-5|-|TRBV5-8|TRBD1
CASSLARDREETQYF
TGTGCCAGCAGCTTGGCTAGGGACAGAGAAGAGACCCAGTACTTC
>TRBJ1-5|-|TRBV5-1|TRBD1
CASSPGLWDRAGNQPQHF
TGCGCCAGCAGCCCCGGGCTTTGGGACAGGGCCGGAAATCAGCCCCAGCATTTT
>TRBJ1-2|-|TRBV28|-
CASSFLILTRGGNGYTF
TGTGCCAGCAGTTTCTTGATTCTGACTAGGGGAGGGAATGGCTACACCTTC
>TRBJ2-7|-|TRBV5-1|-
CASSSDGAPYEQYF
TGCGCCAGCAGCTCGGACGGAGCGCCCTACGAGCAGTACTTC
>TRBJ2-7|-|TRBV2|TRBD1
CASSDWGQGPYEQYF
TGTGCCAGCAGTGACTGGGGACAGGGACCCTACGAGCAGTACTTC
>TRBJ2-7|-|TRBV18|TRBD1
CASSSDRSIYEQYF
TGTGCCAGCTCTTCGGACAGGAGTATCTACGAGCAGTACTTC
>TRBJ2-1|-|TRBV6-1|TRBD1
CASSESMRTGPYNEQFF
TGTGCCAGCAGTGAATCCATGCGGACAGGGCCTTACAATGAGCAGTTCTTC
>TRBJ2-1|-|TRBV5-1|-
CASSIRKQGGSYNEQFF
TGCGCCAGCAGCATACGTAAGCAAGGCGGCTCCTACAATGAGCAGTTCTTC
>TRBJ2-1|-|TRBV11-2|TRBD2
CASSLGGGSLNEQFF
TGTGCCAGCAGCTTAGGGGGCGGGAGTTTGAATGAGCAGTTCTTC
>TRBJ1-2|-|TRBV4-1|TRBD1
CASSQVGDRAVGYTF
TGCGCCAGCAGCCAAGTAGGGGACAGGGCCGTCGGCTACACCTTC
>TRBJ2-7|-|TRBV29-1|TRBD1
CSVLPGQTYEQYF
TGCAGCGTCCTCCCGGGACAGACCTACGAGCAGTACTTC
>TRBJ1-3|-|TRBV7-2|-
CASSAVRGWRAGNTIYF
TGTGCCAGCAGCGCAGTCAGGGGATGGAGGGCTGGAAACACCATATATTTT
>TRBJ2-1|-|TRBV7-9|-
CASSSPLGGPYNEQFF
TGTGCCAGCAGCTCCCCCCTGGGGGGGCCCTACAATGAGCAGTTCTTC
>TRBJ2-1|-|TRBV29-1|TRBD2
CSVEEWGTSPDEQFF
TGCAGCGTTGAAGAATGGGGGACTAGCCCGGATGAGCAGTTCTTC
>TRBJ2-7|-|TRBV5-5|-
CASSAGPFPYEQYF
TGTGCCAGCAGCGCAGGACCGTTCCCCTACGAGCAGTACTTC
>TRBJ2-3|-|TRBV20-1|-
CSAMTDTQYF
TGCAGTGCTATGACCGATACGCAGTATTTT
>TRBJ2-7|-|TRBV19|TRBD1
CASSYGQGFSYEQYF
TGTGCCAGTAGCTACGGACAGGGCTTCTCCTACGAGCAGTACTTC
>TRBJ1-2|-|TRBV7-6|-
CASSPDSSNYGYTF
TGTGCCAGCAGCCCGGACAGCTCTAACTATGGCTACACCTTC
>TRBJ2-2|-|TRBV7-9|-
CASSFQSTGELFF
TGTGCCAGCAGCTTTCAATCCACCGGGGAGCTGTTTTTT
>TRBJ2-7|-|TRBV9|-
CASSRDAYEQYF
TGTGCCAGCAGCCGGGACGCCTACGAGCAGTACTTC
>TRBJ2-7|-|TRBV29-1|-
CSGWWGANEQYF
TGCAGCGGATGGTGGGGGGCTAATGAGCAGTACTTC
>TRBJ2-7|-|TRBV28|TRBD1
CASRSLDRGPYEQYF
TGTGCCAGCAGGTCCTTGGACAGGGGGCCCTACGAGCAGTACTTC
>TRBJ2-7|-|TRBV7-8|TRBD2
CASSLPTSGIYEQYF
TGTGCCAGCAGCTTACCCACTAGCGGTATTTACGAGCAGTACTTC
>TRBJ2-2|-|TRBV7-9|-
CASSTYYTSETGELFF
TGTGCCAGCAGTACTTACTATACGAGCGAGACCGGGGAGCTGTTTTTT
>TRBJ2-1|-|TRBV27|TRBD1
CASSSTRTGPYNEQFF
TGTGCCAGCAGTTCGACCCGGACAGGACCCTACAATGAGCAGTTCTTC
>TRBJ1-4|-|TRBV4-2|-
CASRSSGATLEKLFF
TGTGCCAGCAGGAGTTCGGGGGCGACCCTTGAAAAACTGTTTTTT
>TRBJ2-7|-|TRBV4-3|-
CASSQDGLYEQYF
TGCGCCAGCAGCCAAGACGGACTTTACGAGCAGTACTTC
>TRBJ1-1|-|TRBV5-1|TRBD1
CASSTWTGLMNTEAFF
TGCGCCAGCAGCACGTGGACAGGGCTAATGAACACTGAAGCTTTCTTT
>TRBJ1-5|-|TRBV19|-
CASSVLGRLGNQPQHF
TGTGCCAGTAGTGTATTGGGGCGCCTAGGGAATCAGCCCCAGCATTTT
>TRBJ2-7|-|TRBV6-5|-
CASSSGEVEQYF
TGTGCCAGCAGTTCAGGGGAGGTCGAGCAGTACTTC
>TRBJ1-5|-|TRBV7-9|-
CASSAGQFSNQPQHF
TGTGCCAGCAGCGCCGGACAGTTTAGCAATCAGCCCCAGCATTTT
>TRBJ2-7|-|TRBV7-9|-
CATTTGMGEQYF
TGTGCCACTACAACGGGAATGGGGGAGCAGTACTTC
>TRBJ2-3|-|TRBV7-9|TRBD2
CASSLTSGIDVDTQYF
TGTGCCAGCAGCTTGACTAGCGGGATTGATGTAGATACGCAGTATTTT
>TRBJ2-7|-|TRBV11-2|-
CASSLGTTYEQYF
TGTGCCAGCAGCTTAGGCACTACTTACGAGCAGTACTTC
>TRBJ2-7|-|TRBV29-1|TRBD2
CSVALAGGGEQYF
TGCAGCGTTGCACTAGCGGGAGGTGGGGAGCAGTACTTC
>TRBJ2-1|-|TRBV6-1|-
CASDVPEQFF
TGTGCCAGCGATGTCCCGGAGCAGTTCTTC
>TRBJ2-1|-|TRBV27|TRBD2
CASSLSREGVNEQFF
TGTGCCAGCAGTTTGTCGCGGGAGGGGGTCAATGAGCAGTTCTTC
>TRBJ1-2|-|TRBV4-1|TRBD1
CASSPIGRDRGHSGYTF
TGCGCCAGCAGCCCAATCGGCCGGGACAGGGGGCATTCTGGCTACACCTTC